This T cell receptor (beta chain) was retrieved from a study of cytomegalovirus exposure and HLA in healthy donors. General study findings and limits: A classifier reportedly called cytomegalovirus status with high sensitivity and specificity. On later analysis, the bulk of CMV-associated TCR beta chains appeared to be HLA-restricted.

Vbeta (60) and Jbeta (13) primers were used in the PCR. Some clones are missing from TCRdb's copy, which holds only in-frame ones; the method was immunoSEQ multiplex PCR. The sample includes about 160,000 clones, 80% to 90% of them seen just once. This CDR3 has 16 residues. The germline V gene has CDR1 LNHDA and CDR2 SQIVND (reference sequence). Trimming stripped 3 bases from V and 2 bases from J, with 11 bases between. On this clone itself: Its antigen remains unidentified.

V usage is TRBV19 and J usage is TRBJ1-6, with TRBD1 as a possible D gene (5 bases). The sequenced sample was PBMCs. The clonotype originates from a male donor in good health and CMV-seronegative. DNA of the CDR3: TGTGCCAGTAGTATTGCAGGGAACACCTATAATTCACCCCTCCACTTT. This encodes CASSIAGNTYNSPLHF.